This entry features one T cell receptor beta chain sequence. CDR1 and CDR2 from the germline V gene are KGHSH and LQKENI. The CDR3 is 16 amino acids. The J segment lost 3 bases and the V segment lost 0 bases, leaving 3 bases of the junction unmatched. In the original processing: ImmunoSEQ output lacked quality scores and full-length reads, limiting matched filtering. Clones were read by immunoSEQ multiplex PCR, and TCRdb kept only the in-frame ones, dropping some. V and J calls and clone size are given by that table; D and trimming were obtained from the DNA. This sample has some 1,900,000 clones; 85% to 95% occur once, and the top ten carry around 1%. This entry belongs to a study of shared clonotypes between healthy human individuals. It was CD45RO-negative cells, positively selected for CCR7, that made up naive CD8 cells, with terminally differentiated effector memory CD45RA+ cells excluded.

V usage is TRBV18 and J usage is TRBJ2-1, with 9 bases aligning to TRBD2. The receptor was derived from a man between 18 and 29 years old in good health. The sample comprised naive CD8+ T cells sorted from blood. The CDR3 DNA follows: TGTGCCAGCTCACCACCGCGAGCGGGGGGCTACAATGAGCAGTTCTTC. The encoded protein is CASSPPRAGGYNEQFF.